This record concerns one T cell receptor (beta chain) sequence. The length of the CDR3 is 14 residues. Between the trimmed V and J ends, which lost 5 bases and 0 bases, there was a span of 12 bases. CDR1 is SGHTS and CDR2 is YDEGEE in the germline V gene. These data originate in a study of radiotherapy plus CTLA-4 blockade in lung cancer. Overall study: Disease control was achieved by 31% of patients, and objective responses by about 19%.

Assay: immunoSEQ multiplex PCR; the TCRdb copy retains only in-frame clones and omits some. The data contain 55,000 to 80,000 clones, around 86% of them singletons. Focal radiation with ipilimumab CTLA-4 blockade was given to patients with chemo-refractory metastatic non-small-cell lung cancer. This receptor was obtained from a human donor with non-small cell lung cancer that progressed on radiotherapy plus ipilimumab. The source material was peripheral blood, sampled from a patient treated with radiotherapy plus ipilimumab. V is TRBV5-8 and J is TRBJ2-7; no clear D gene. The CDR3 DNA is TGTGCCAGCAGATCCAGACGGAGCTCCTACGAGCAGTACTTC. This gives the protein CASRSRRSSYEQYF.